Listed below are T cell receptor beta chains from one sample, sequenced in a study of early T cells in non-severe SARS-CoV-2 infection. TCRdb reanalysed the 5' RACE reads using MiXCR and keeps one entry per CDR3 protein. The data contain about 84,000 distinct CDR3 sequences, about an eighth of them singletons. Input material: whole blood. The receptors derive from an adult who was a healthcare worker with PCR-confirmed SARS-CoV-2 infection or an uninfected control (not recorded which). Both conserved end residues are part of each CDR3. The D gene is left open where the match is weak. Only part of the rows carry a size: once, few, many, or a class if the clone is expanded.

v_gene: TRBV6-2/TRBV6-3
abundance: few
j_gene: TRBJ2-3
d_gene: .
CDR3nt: TGTGCCAGCAGTTACCTAGGAGATACGCAGTATTTT
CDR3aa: CASSYLGDTQYF

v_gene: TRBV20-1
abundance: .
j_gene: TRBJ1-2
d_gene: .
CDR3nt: TGCAGTGCTAGAGATGCAGGAATTAACTATGGCTACACCTTC
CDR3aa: CSARDAGINYGYTF

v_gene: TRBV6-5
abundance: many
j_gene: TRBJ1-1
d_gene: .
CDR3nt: TGTGCCAGCAATTACTCTCCTACAGTGAACACTGAAGCTTTCTTT
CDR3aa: CASNYSPTVNTEAFF

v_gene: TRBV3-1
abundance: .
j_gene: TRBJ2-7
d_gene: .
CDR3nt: TGTGCCAGCAGCCAAGCAGGGACGGGCGAGCAGTACTTC
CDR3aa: CASSQAGTGEQYF

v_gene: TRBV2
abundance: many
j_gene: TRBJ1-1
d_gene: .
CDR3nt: TGTGCCAGCAGTGAGGACACGGAGGCTTTCTTT
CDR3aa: CASSEDTEAFF

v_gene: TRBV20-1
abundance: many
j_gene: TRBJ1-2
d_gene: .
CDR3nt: TGCAGTGCTAGCTCCAGTTTCGATGGCTACACCTTC
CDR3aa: CSASSSFDGYTF

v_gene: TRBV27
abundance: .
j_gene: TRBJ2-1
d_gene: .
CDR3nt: TGTGCCAGCAGTCCTAGACAGAGTATTAGCGGCCGGGGATACAATGAGCAGTTCTTC
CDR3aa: CASSPRQSISGRGYNEQFF

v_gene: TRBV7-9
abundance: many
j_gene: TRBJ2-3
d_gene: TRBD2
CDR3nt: TGTGCCAGCAGCATTACTAGCGGGAGCGCAGATACGCAGTATTTT
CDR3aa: CASSITSGSADTQYF

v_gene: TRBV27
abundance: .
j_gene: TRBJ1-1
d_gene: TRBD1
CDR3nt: TGTAGACCAGGGGGGCTATTCGACTTGAACACTGAAGCTTTCTTT
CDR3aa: CRPGGLFDLNTEAFF

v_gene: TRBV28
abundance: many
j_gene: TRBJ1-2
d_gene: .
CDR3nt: TGTGCCAGCAGTTTCCTGGACAGAAGTTATGGCTACACCTTC
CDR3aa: CASSFLDRSYGYTF

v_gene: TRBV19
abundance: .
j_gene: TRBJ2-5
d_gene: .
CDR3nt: TGTGCCAGTAGTATGGAGGGGTCAGGCAGTGAGACCCAGTACTTC
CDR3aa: CASSMEGSGSETQYF

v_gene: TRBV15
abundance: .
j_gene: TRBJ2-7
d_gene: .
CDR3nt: TGTGCCACCAGTTCCTCGCCCCTCTCCGAGCAGTACTTC
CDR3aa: CATSSSPLSEQYF

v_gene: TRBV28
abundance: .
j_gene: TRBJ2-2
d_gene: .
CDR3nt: TGTGCCAGCAAGGGAGACCGAAACACCGGGGAGCTGTTTTTT
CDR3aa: CASKGDRNTGELFF

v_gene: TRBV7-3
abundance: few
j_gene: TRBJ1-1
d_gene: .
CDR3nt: TGTGCCAGCAGACCTACAAGCGGGGCTGAAGCTTTCTTT
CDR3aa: CASRPTSGAEAFF

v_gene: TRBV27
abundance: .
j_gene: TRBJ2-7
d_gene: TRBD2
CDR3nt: TGTGCCAGCAGTTTCGCTAGCGGGAGACATGAGCAGTACTTC
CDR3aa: CASSFASGRHEQYF

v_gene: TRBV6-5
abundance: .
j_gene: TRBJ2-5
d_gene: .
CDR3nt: TGTGCCAGCAGTTACGGGGGGTCCTTAAGGGGTCCGTACCAAGAGACCCAGTACTTC
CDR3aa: CASSYGGSLRGPYQETQYF

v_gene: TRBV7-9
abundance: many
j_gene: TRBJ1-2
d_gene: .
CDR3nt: TGTGCCAGCAGCCCGCCGGACGGAAATAACTATGGCTACACCTTC
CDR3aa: CASSPPDGNNYGYTF

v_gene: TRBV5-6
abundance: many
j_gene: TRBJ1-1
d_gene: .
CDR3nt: TGTGCCAGCAGCTTGACGGGACGGGCGAACACTGAAGCTTTCTTT
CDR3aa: CASSLTGRANTEAFF

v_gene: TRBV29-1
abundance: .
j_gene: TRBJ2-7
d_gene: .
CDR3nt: TGCAGCGTTGAAGTGGGGGTGTACTACGAGCAGTACTTC
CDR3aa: CSVEVGVYYEQYF

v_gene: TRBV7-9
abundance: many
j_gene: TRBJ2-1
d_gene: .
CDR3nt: TGTGCCAGCAGCTCATTTTCCCGGGGCCCGTCCTACAATGAGCAGTTCTTC
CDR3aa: CASSSFSRGPSYNEQFF

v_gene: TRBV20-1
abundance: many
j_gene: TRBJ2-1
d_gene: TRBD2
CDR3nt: TGCAGTGCTAGAGGAACTAGCGGGAAGGGGAACATAAATGAGCAGTTCTTC
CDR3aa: CSARGTSGKGNINEQFF

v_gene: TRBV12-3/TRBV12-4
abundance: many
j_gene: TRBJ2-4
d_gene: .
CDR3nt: TGTGCCAGCACCCCTCAGGGCGGAAACATTCAGTACTTC
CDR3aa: CASTPQGGNIQYF

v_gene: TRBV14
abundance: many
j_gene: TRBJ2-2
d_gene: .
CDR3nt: TGTGCCAGCAGCCGCAGGGCGGGCGGGGAGCTGTTTTTT
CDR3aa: CASSRRAGGELFF

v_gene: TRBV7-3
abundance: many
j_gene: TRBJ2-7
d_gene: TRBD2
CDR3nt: TGTGCCAGCAGCTCTCGGACTAGCGGGGAGCAGTACTTC
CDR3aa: CASSSRTSGEQYF

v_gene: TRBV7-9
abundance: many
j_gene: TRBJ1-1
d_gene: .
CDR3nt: TGTGCCAGCAGCTTGAACACTGAAGCTTTCTTT
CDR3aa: CASSLNTEAFF

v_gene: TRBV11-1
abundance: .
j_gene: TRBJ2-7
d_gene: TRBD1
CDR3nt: TGTGCCAGCGGATCCGGGACAGGGAGCCTGTACGAGCAGTACTTC
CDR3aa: CASGSGTGSLYEQYF

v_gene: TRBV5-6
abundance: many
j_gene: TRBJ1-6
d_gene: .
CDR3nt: TGTGCCAGCAGTCTGGGACGGTATAATTCACCCCTCCACTTT
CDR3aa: CASSLGRYNSPLHF

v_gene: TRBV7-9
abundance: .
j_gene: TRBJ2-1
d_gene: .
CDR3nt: TGTGCCAGCAGCTTTGGGAACCATGAGCAGTTCTTC
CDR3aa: CASSFGNHEQFF

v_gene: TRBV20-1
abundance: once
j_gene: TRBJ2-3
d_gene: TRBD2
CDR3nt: TGCAGTGCTGGACTAGCGGGAGATTGGGCAGATACGCAGTATTTT
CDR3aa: CSAGLAGDWADTQYF

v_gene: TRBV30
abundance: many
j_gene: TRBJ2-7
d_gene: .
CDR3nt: TGTGCCTGGAGTGTACAGTGGGCCACCATTAACGAGCAGTACTTC
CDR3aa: CAWSVQWATINEQYF

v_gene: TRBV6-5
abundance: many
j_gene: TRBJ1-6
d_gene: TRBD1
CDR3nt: TGTGCCAGCAGTTACGTGGACAGGGGAAGCTCACCCCTCCACTTT
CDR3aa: CASSYVDRGSSPLHF

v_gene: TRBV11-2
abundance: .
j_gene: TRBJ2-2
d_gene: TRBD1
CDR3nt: TGTGCCAGCAGCTTAGTCGGACAGGGGAACACCGGGGAGCTGTTTTTT
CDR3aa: CASSLVGQGNTGELFF

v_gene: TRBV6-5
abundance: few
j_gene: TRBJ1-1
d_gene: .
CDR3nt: TGTGCCAGCAGTCCCCGGAAAGTTATGAACACTGAAGCTTTCTTT
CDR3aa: CASSPRKVMNTEAFF

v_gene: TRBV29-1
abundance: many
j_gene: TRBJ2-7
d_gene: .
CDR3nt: TGCAGCGTCGAAATATCCTACGAGCAGTACTTC
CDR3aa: CSVEISYEQYF